Listed below are T cell receptor beta chains from one sample, sequenced in a study of blood T cell repertoires in COVID-19. This table comes from immunoSEQ multiplex PCR, and its TCRdb copy is limited to in-frame clones, with some not included. The table records about 47,000 clones, approximately 91% of them present only once. Specimen: peripheral blood. The receptors come from a man aged 50-59 years with active COVID-19. Both conserved end residues are part of each CDR3. D genes are given only for firm matches. Only some rows state a clone size, as once, few, many or a class for expanded clones.

medium-sized	TRBV3-1/TRBV3-2	TRBJ1-2	TRBD1	12	CASSRTGGGYTF	TGTGCCAGCAGTAGGACAGGGGGCGGCTACACCTTC
.	TRBV27	TRBJ2-2	.	14	CASRLTQPTGELFF	TGTGCCAGCAGATTGACTCAACCCACCGGGGAGCTGTTTTTT
.	TRBV6-5	TRBJ1-4	.	15	CASNRAGRAFEKLFF	TGTGCCAGCAATCGGGCCGGCAGGGCCTTTGAAAAACTGTTTTTT
.	TRBV9	TRBJ2-5	TRBD2	19	CASSPGGGLAGLRGETQYF	TGTGCCAGCAGCCCGGGAGGAGGACTAGCGGGGCTAAGGGGAGAGACCCAGTACTTC
.	TRBV28	TRBJ2-3	.	15	CASSLGLASTDTQYF	TGTGCCAGCAGTTTAGGTCTAGCTAGCACAGATACGCAGTATTTT
.	TRBV20-1	TRBJ1-1	.	11	CSASPGIEAFF	TGCAGTGCTAGCCCGGGAATTGAAGCTTTCTTT
.	TRBV5-4	TRBJ2-1	.	15	CASRTAWASYNEQFF	TGTGCCAGCAGGACCGCCTGGGCCAGTTACAATGAGCAGTTCTTC
.	TRBV28	TRBJ1-5	.	15	CASSLKGGGNQPQHF	TGTGCCAGCAGTTTGAAAGGGGGAGGCAATCAGCCCCAGCATTTT
.	TRBV10-3	TRBJ2-3	.	13	CAIRNQRTDTQYF	TGTGCCATCAGGAATCAGAGGACAGATACGCAGTATTTT
.	TRBV9	TRBJ2-3	.	15	CASSVRGGSPDTQYF	TGTGCCAGCAGCGTAAGAGGGGGATCCCCAGATACGCAGTATTTT
.	TRBV11-3	TRBJ1-1	.	13	CASSLGGNTEAFF	TGTGCCAGCAGCTTAGGCGGGAACACTGAAGCTTTCTTT
once	TRBV3-1/TRBV3-2	TRBJ2-1	.	14	CASSHPTGAGEQFF	TGTGCCAGCAGCCACCCTACAGGAGCAGGCGAGCAGTTCTTC
.	TRBV5-4	TRBJ2-2	.	12	CASSPGTGELFF	TGTGCCAGCAGCCCAGGTACCGGGGAGCTGTTTTTT
.	TRBV29-1	TRBJ1-2	.	12	CSVEIREGGYTF	TGCAGCGTTGAAATCCGGGAGGGAGGCTACACCTTC
.	TRBV5-1	TRBJ2-6	TRBD1	17	CASSRTGGLSGANVLTF	TGCGCCAGCAGCAGGACAGGGGGGCTCTCTGGGGCCAACGTCCTGACTTTC
.	TRBV18	TRBJ2-5	.	11	CASSLPETQYF	TGTGCCAGCTCCCTCCCGGAGACCCAGTACTTC
few	TRBV4-3	TRBJ2-1	TRBD2	18	CASSQDGPSGGRYNEQFF	TGCGCCAGCAGCCAAGATGGCCCTAGCGGGGGCCGTTACAATGAGCAGTTCTTC
.	TRBV11-3	TRBJ1-4	TRBD1	15	CASSLPGQGNEKLFF	TGTGCCAGCAGCTTACCGGGACAGGGGAATGAAAAACTGTTTTTT
.	TRBV19	TRBJ1-1	.	14	CACRQANSNTEAFF	TGTGCCTGTCGACAGGCTAACTCGAACACTGAAGCTTTCTTT
.	TRBV9	TRBJ2-3	TRBD1	17	CASSVELTGKWTDTQYF	TGTGCCAGCAGCGTAGAGTTGACAGGGAAGTGGACAGATACGCAGTATTTT
.	TRBV18	TRBJ2-5	.	19	CASSPQTRQRGGLEETQYF	TGTGCCAGCTCACCACAAACTCGACAGCGCGGAGGGCTGGAAGAGACCCAGTACTTC
.	TRBV3-1/TRBV3-2	TRBJ2-3	.	15	CASSRVGGGTDTQYF	TGTGCCAGCAGCCGAGTCGGAGGGGGCACAGATACGCAGTATTTT
.	TRBV6-4	TRBJ2-1	.	13	CASSDNLDNEQFF	TGTGCCAGCAGTGACAATCTAGACAATGAGCAGTTCTTC
.	TRBV2	TRBJ2-5	.	12	CASSEGRETQYF	TGTGCCAGCAGTGAGGGGCGGGAGACCCAGTACTTC
.	TRBV10-2	TRBJ2-5	TRBD2	16	CASGGTSGWGQETQYF	TGCGCCAGCGGTGGGACTAGCGGGTGGGGTCAAGAGACCCAGTACTTC
.	TRBV19	TRBJ1-3	TRBD1	20	CASRDSNGDSGFFSGNTIYF	TGTGCCAGTAGAGATTCAAATGGGGACAGCGGATTTTTCTCTGGAAACACCATATATTTT
once	TRBV24-1	TRBJ2-3	.	15	CATSEVRGGTDTQYF	TGTGCCACCAGTGAAGTACGGGGAGGCACAGATACGCAGTATTTT
.	TRBV11-3	TRBJ2-7	.	11	CAGSLTPEQYF	TGTGCCGGCAGCTTAACACCTGAGCAGTACTTC
.	TRBV7-2	TRBJ1-2	.	13	CASSFAGFDGYTF	TGTGCCAGCAGCTTCGCAGGTTTCGATGGCTACACCTTC
.	TRBV7-9	TRBJ2-1	.	15	CASSLERTGRKEQFF	TGTGCCAGCAGCTTAGAAAGGACTGGGCGAAAGGAGCAGTTCTTC
.	TRBV7-6	TRBJ2-3	TRBD1	17	CASSLMDTGVGTDTQYF	TGTGCCAGCAGCTTGATGGACACAGGGGTTGGCACAGATACGCAGTATTTT
few	TRBV4-1	TRBJ1-6	.	16	CASSQGHGGLGSPLHF	TGCGCCAGCAGCCAAGGCCACGGGGGGTTAGGTTCACCCCTCCACTTT
.	TRBV12-5	TRBJ2-7	.	15	CASGFSAGFPYEQYF	TGTGCTAGTGGTTTTAGTGCGGGGTTCCCCTACGAGCAGTACTTC
.	TRBV24-1	TRBJ2-1	TRBD1	14	CATSGAGGQNEQFF	TGTGCCACCAGTGGAGCAGGGGGCCAAAATGAGCAGTTCTTC
.	TRBV27	TRBJ1-6	.	14	CASSFRQYNSPLHF	TGTGCCAGCAGTTTTAGACAGTATAATTCACCCCTCCACTTT